This note documents a single T cell receptor beta chain sequence. This CDR3 spans 15 amino acids. Germline V gives CDR1 SNHLY, CDR2 FYNNEI. Trimming at V came to 6 bases and at J to 1 base, leaving 3 bases not matched to a gene. Produced via immunoSEQ multiplex PCR; TCRdb's table is partial and in-frame only. The data contain fewer than 5,500 clones, 75% to 90% of them singletons. This entry is derived from a study of T cell repertoires in ileal Crohn's disease. The chain combines TRBV2 with TRBJ2-2; 9 bases agree with TRBD1. The TCR sequence derives from an adult with Crohn's disease. The sample taken for sequencing was ileal tissue. Here the CDR3 reads CASRGQGQNTGELFF. The CDR3 DNA sequence: TGTGCCAGCAGGGGACAGGGCCAGAACACCGGGGAGCTGTTTTTT.